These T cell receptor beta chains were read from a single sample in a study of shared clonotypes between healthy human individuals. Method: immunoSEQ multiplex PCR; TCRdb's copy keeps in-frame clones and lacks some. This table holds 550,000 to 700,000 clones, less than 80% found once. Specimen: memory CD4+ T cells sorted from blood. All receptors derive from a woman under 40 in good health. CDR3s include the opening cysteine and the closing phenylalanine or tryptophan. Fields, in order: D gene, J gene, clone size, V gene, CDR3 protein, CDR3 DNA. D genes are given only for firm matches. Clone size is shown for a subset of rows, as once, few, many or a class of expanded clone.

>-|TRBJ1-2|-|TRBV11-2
CASSPLQGPGYGYTF
TGTGCCAGCAGCCCCCTCCAGGGGCCGGGCTATGGCTACACCTTC
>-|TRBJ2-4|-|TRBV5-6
CASSKNLAKNIQYF
TGTGCCAGCAGCAAAAACCTAGCCAAAAACATTCAGTACTTC
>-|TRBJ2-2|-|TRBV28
CASSSPGARGTGELFF
TGTGCCAGCAGTTCCCCGGGGGCGAGGGGCACCGGGGAGCTGTTTTTT
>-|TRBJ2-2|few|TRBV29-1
CSVELDAGITGELFF
TGCAGCGTTGAGTTGGACGCGGGTATCACCGGGGAGCTGTTTTTT
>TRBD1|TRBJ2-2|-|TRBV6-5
CASRPNRGRAGELFF
TGTGCCAGCAGACCTAACAGGGGGCGGGCCGGGGAGCTGTTTTTT
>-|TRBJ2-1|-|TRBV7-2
CASSLSQGEQFF
TGTGCCAGCAGCTTGAGCCAGGGTGAGCAGTTCTTC
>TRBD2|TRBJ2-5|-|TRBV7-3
CASSRAGGQETQYF
TGTGCCAGCAGTCGAGCGGGAGGGCAAGAGACCCAGTACTTC
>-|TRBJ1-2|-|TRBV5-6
CASSPQGIRAIYGYTF
TGTGCCAGCAGCCCGCAAGGGATACGGGCGATCTATGGCTACACCTTC
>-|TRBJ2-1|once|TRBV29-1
CSVEDQIYNEQFF
TGCAGCGTTGAAGACCAGATCTACAATGAGCAGTTCTTC
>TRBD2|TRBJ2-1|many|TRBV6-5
CASSRTRRFDEQFF
TGTGCCAGCAGTCGGACTAGACGTTTTGATGAGCAGTTCTTC
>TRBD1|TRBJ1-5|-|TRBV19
CASSIEGFGRGYQPQHF
TGTGCCAGTAGTATAGAGGGGTTCGGCAGGGGGTATCAGCCCCAGCATTTT
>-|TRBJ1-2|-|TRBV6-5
CASIRTRGTGYGYTF
TGTGCCAGCATCCGAACCAGGGGAACGGGGTATGGCTACACCTTC
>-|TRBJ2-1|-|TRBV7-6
CASSLASSAPYNEQFF
TGTGCCAGCAGCTTAGCAAGTAGCGCCCCATACAATGAGCAGTTCTTC
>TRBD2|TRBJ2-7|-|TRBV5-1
CASSWTSGSVYEQYF
TGCGCCAGCAGCTGGACTAGCGGGAGTGTGTACGAGCAGTACTTC